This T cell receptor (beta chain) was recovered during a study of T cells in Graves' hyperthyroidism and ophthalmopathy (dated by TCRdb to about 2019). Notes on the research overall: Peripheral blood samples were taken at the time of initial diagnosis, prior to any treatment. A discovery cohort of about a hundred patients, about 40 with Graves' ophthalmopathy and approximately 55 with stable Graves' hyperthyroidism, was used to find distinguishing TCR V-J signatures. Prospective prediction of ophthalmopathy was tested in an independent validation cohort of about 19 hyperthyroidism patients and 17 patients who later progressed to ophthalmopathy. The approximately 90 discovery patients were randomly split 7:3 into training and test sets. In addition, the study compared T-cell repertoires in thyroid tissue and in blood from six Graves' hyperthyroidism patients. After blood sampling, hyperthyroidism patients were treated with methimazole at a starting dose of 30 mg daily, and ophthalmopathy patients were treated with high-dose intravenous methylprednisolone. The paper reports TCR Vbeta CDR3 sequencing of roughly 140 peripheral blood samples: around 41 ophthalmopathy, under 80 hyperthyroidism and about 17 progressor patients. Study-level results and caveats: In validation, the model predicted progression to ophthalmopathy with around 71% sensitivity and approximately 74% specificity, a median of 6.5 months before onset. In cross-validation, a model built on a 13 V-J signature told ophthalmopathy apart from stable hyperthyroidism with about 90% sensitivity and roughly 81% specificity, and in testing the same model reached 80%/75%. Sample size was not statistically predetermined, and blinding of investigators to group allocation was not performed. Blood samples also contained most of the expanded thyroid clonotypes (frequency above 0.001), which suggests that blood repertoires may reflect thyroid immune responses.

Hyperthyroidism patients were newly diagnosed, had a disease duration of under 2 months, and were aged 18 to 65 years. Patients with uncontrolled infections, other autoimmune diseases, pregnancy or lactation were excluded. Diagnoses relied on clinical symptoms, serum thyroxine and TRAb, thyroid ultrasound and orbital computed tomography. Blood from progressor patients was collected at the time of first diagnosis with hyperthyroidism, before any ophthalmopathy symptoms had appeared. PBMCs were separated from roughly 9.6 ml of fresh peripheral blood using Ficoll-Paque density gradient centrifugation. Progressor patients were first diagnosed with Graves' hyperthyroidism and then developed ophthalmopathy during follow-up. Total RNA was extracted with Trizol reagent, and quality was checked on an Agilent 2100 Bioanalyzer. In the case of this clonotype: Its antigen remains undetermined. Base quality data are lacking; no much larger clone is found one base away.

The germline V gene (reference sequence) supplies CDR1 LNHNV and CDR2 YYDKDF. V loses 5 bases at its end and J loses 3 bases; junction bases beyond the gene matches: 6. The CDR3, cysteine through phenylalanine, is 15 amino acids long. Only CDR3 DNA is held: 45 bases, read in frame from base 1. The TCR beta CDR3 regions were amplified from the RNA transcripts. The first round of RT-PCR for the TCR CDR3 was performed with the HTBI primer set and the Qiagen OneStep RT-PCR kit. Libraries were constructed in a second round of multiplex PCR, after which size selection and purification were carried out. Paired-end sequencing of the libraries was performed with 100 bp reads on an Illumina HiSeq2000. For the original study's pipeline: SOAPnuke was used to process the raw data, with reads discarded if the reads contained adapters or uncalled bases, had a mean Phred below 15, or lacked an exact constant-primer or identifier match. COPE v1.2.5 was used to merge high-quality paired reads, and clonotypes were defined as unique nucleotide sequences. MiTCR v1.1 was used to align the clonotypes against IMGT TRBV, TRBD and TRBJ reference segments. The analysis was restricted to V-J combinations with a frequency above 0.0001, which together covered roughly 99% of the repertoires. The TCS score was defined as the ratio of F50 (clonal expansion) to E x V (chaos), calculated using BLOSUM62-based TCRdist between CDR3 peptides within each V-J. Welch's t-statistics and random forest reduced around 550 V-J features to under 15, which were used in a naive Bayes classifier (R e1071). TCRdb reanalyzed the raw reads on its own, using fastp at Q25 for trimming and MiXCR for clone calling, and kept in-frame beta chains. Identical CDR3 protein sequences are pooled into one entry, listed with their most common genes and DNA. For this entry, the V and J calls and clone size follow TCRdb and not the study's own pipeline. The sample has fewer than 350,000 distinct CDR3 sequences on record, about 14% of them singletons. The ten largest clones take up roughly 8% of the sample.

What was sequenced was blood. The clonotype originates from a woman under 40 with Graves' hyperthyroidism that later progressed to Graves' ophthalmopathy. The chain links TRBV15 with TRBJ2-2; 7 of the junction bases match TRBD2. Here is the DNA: TGTGCCACCAGCCGCGGGGGTACGGACACCGGGGAGCTGTTTTTT. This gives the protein CATSRGGTDTGELFF. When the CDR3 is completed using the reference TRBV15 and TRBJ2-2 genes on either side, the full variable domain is DAMVIQNPRYQVTQFGKPVTLSCSQTLNHNVMYWYQQKSSQAPKLLFHYYDKDFNNEADTPDNFQSRRPNTSFCFLDIRSPGLGDTAMYLCATSRGGTDTGELFFGEGSRLTVL.